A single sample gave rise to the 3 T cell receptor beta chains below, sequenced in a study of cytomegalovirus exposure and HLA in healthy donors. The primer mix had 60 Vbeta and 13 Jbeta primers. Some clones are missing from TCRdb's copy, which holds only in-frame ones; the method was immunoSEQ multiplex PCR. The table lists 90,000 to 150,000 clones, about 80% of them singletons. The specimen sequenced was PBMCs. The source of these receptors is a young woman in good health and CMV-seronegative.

Here the CDR3 DNA reads TGTGCCAGCAGCCATTCGACAGGGGATACTGAAGCTTTCTTT. It encodes CASSHSTGDTEAFF. This chain joins TRBV4-2 and TRBJ1-1, with 8 bases identical to TRBD1. CDR1 and CDR2 (germline): LGHNA, YNFKEQ. The CDR3 covers 14 residues. Trimming at V came to 3 bases and at J to 5 bases, leaving 5 bases not matched to a gene.

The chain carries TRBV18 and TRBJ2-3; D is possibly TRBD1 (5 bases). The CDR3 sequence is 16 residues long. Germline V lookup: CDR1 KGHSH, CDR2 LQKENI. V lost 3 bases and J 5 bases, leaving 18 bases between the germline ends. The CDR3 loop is CASSPVFTPQGDTQYF. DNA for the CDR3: TGTGCCAGCTCACCGGTCTTTACACCCCAGGGAGATACGCAGTATTTT.

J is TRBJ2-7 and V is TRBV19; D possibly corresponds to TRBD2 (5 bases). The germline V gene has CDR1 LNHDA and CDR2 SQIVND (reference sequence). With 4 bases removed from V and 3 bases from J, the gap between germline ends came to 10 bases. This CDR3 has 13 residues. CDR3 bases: TGTGCCAGTAGTAGAGGGAACGGCTACGAGCAGTACTTC. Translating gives CASSRGNGYEQYF.